This T cell receptor beta chain was sequenced in a study of T cells in Graves' hyperthyroidism and ophthalmopathy. Germline-derived CDR1 and CDR2 are DFQATT and SNEGSKA (reference sequence). Trimming took off 0 bases at V and 3 bases at J, with 8 bases between the two ends. CDR3 length: 13 residues. Clinicians diagnosed patients from clinical symptoms, serum thyroxine and TRAb, thyroid ultrasound and orbital computed tomography. From RNA transcripts, TCR beta CDR3 regions were amplified. The study used the HTBI primer set for a first-round RT-PCR of the TCR CDR3. TCRdb recomputed calls from the multiplex PCR reads with MiXCR, one row per CDR3 protein. Here the sample spans some 270,000 distinct CDR3 sequences, roughly 13% being singletons. This clonotype was observed many times.

The chain joins TRBV20-1 to TRBJ1-1, with D hard to call. This TCR was sampled from a woman in her 40s with Graves' hyperthyroidism. The sequenced sample was blood. The DNA for the CDR3 is TGCAGTGCTAGAGACCGGCGGGACACTGAAGCTTTCTTT. Translating it yields CSARDRRDTEAFF.